This T cell receptor (beta chain) derives from a study of cytomegalovirus exposure and HLA in healthy donors. General observations from the study: The study designated 150 to 200 TCR beta chains cytomegalovirus-associated.

In the PCR, 60 Vbeta and 13 Jbeta primers were used. Sequenced by immunoSEQ multiplex PCR; TCRdb stores in-frame clones only, minus some. The sample lists roughly 150,000 clones; over 75% were seen once. With 5 bases clipped from V and 5 bases from J, the junction kept 10 bases outside the gene matches. Germline CDR1 and CDR2: SQVTM and ANQGSEA. This CDR3 comprises 16 residues. For this clone: The antigen is not known.

The TCR comes from a man aged 50 or older in good health and CMV-seropositive. V usage is TRBV29-1 and J usage is TRBJ2-7; TRBD2 matches at 15 bases. Specimen: PBMCs. CDR3 nucleotides: TGCAGCGTTAGGACTAGCGGGAGGGACCCATACCACGAGCAGTACTTC. Translating it yields CSVRTSGRDPYHEQYF.